The following is a T cell receptor (beta chain) sequence with its context. What it recognizes is unknown. The V gene lost 3 bases and the J gene lost 0 bases, with 6 bases spanning the gap. The length of the CDR3 is 15 residues. CDR1 SGHAT and CDR2 FQNNGV come from the germline V gene. The sample comes from a study of neoadjuvant nivolumab and ipilimumab in lung cancer. Study findings and constraints: A small number of samples were TCR sequenced. Only two of four nivolumab-treated tumors gained richness and clonality by surgery. TCR clonality did not significantly correlate with pathologic tumor regression.

Libraries were prepared by immunoSEQ multiplex PCR; TCRdb keeps only in-frame clonotypes and omits some of them. The profile shows 15,000 to 20,000 clones, more than 75% of them singletons. The receptor was isolated from an adult with non-small cell lung cancer. This sequence joins TRBV11-2 and TRBJ2-6; D is undetermined. Here the sequenced sample was tumor tissue, taken after neoadjuvant nivolumab, alone or with ipilimumab, at or shortly before surgery. CDR3 region: CASSLGFSGANVLTF. The CDR3 nucleotides read TGTGCCAGCAGCTTGGGATTCTCTGGGGCCAACGTCCTGACTTTC. The full variable domain, its missing parts supplied by reference TRBV11-2 and TRBJ2-6, is EAGVAQSPRYKIIEKRQSVAFWCNPISGHATLYWYQQILGQGPKLLIQFQNNGVVDDSQLPKDRFSAERLKGVDSTLKIQPAKLEDSAVYLCASSLGFSGANVLTFGAGSRLTVL.